The entry below describes one T cell receptor (beta chain). It lacks a known antigen. No base quality values were provided; no much bigger clone lies one nucleotide off. This specimen comes from a study of OX40 agonist ivuxolimab in advanced cancers. About the investigation overall: Ivuxolimab was a fully human IgG2 agonistic monoclonal antibody targeting the costimulatory receptor OX40 (CD134). Peripheral TCRbeta sequencing was intended to test whether TCR sequence diversity was altered and clonal T-cell expansion was caused by ivuxolimab. In the dose-escalation cohort, more than 80% of patients were male, and the mean age was 60 years with a range of roughly 23 to 79. Patients were allowed to have had prior anti-PD-1, anti-PD-L1 or anti-CTLA-4 therapy, and 40% of the dose-escalation patients had been treated with checkpoint inhibitors. Intravenous ivuxolimab was administered to patients every 2 weeks at six dose levels: 0.01, 0.1, 0.3, 1.5, 3 and 10 mg/kg. Of the approximately 54 dose-escalation patients, hepatocellular carcinoma was present in about 20, melanoma in approximately 15, renal cell carcinoma in 9 and head and neck cancer in 9. The paper describes the monotherapy dose-escalation part (N of about 55 patients) of the phase I trial of ivuxolimab. Partial responses were achieved by three dose-escalation patients, of whom one had hepatocellular carcinoma and two had cutaneous melanoma. What the study reported, not specific to this receptor: At doses of 0.1 to 3.0 mg/kg, clonal expansion of both CD4+ and CD8+ T cells in blood was seen between baseline and week 6. On average, CD8+ T cells showed more expanded clones than CD4+ T cells after ivuxolimab. Which antigens the clonally expanded peripheral T cells were specific for was not determined. In the 0.1-3.0 mg/kg groups, partial responders were among the patients with the lowest normalized peripheral clonal expansion, particularly in CD8+ T cells. Low levels of normalized T-cell clonal expansion were also seen in some patients who did not respond.

Patients with autoimmune disease history or receiving systemic immunosuppression were excluded from the trial. Peripheral blood for TCR sequencing was collected from all dose cohorts at baseline, on cycle 4 day 1, and on cycle 7 day 1. Samples were obtained from an open-label, multicenter, first-in-human phase I dose-escalation trial of ivuxolimab. Adults with locally advanced or metastatic melanoma, renal cell carcinoma, hepatocellular carcinoma or head and neck squamous cell carcinoma were enrolled in the trial. Before TCR sequencing, CD4+ T cells and CD8+ T cells from peripheral blood were sorted into separate populations. Genomic DNA was isolated from the sorted cells so that the TCRbeta CDR3 region could be sequenced. The immunoSEQ Assay was used for sequencing of TCRbeta CDR3 regions. TCRdb took over this immuneACCESS table, retaining in-frame rearrangements with V and J assigned. Such tables are incomplete; in checked studies, under half of the missing clones stem from an unresolved V gene, and the remainder is unexplained. The sample profile shows approximately 58,000 clones; 70% to 80% of them were found once. In total, the top ten clones hold 0.95% to 1.5% of the sample.

At the junction V is shortened by 5 bases and J by 7 bases; bases outside the gene matches: 11. CDR1 and CDR2 are drawn from the germline V gene: KGHSH, LQKENI. The CDR3, from cysteine to phenylalanine, totals 16 residues. Just CDR3 DNA is preserved here, 48 bases in frame from base 1. The chain links TRBV18 with TRBJ2-1; the central 10 bases match TRBD1. Sequences were derived from CD4+ or CD8+ T cells sorted from blood, sampled in a trial of the OX40 agonist ivuxolimab. The TCR was taken from an adult with an advanced solid tumor such as melanoma, head and neck, liver or kidney cancer. For the CDR3, the sequence is CASSGGTGEGTNEQFF. The nucleotide sequence is TGTGCCAGCTCAGGCGGGACAGGGGAAGGAACAAATGAGCAGTTCTTC.